Listed below are T cell receptor beta chains from one sample, sequenced in a study of cytomegalovirus exposure and HLA in healthy donors. The data were produced by immunoSEQ multiplex PCR, yet TCRdb's version contains in-frame clones alone and is incomplete. The sample has 260,000 or so clones; 90% are singletons. Input material: PBMCs. Every receptor here comes from a woman aged 25 to 39 in good health and CMV-seronegative. Each CDR3 is given with its conserved first and last residue.

j_call: TRBJ2-5
v_call: TRBV7-6
cdr3_aa: CASSLLQGEETQYF

j_call: TRBJ2-2
v_call: TRBV4-3
cdr3_aa: CASSQEGSGELFF

j_call: TRBJ1-4
v_call: TRBV6-1
cdr3_aa: CASRQGSNEKLFF

j_call: TRBJ2-1
v_call: TRBV27
cdr3_aa: CASSWGGHEQFF

j_call: TRBJ2-1
v_call: TRBV7-9
cdr3_aa: CASSLDGYRLDEQFF

j_call: TRBJ2-2
v_call: TRBV29-1
cdr3_aa: CSVENANTGELFF

j_call: TRBJ2-3
v_call: TRBV7-9
cdr3_aa: CASSLGGHLDTQYF

j_call: TRBJ2-2
v_call: TRBV5-1
cdr3_aa: CASREGQAMNTGELFF

j_call: TRBJ2-3
v_call: TRBV27
cdr3_aa: CASSYEDPTDTQYF

j_call: TRBJ2-7
v_call: TRBV4-3
cdr3_aa: CASSQDRSTWEQYF

j_call: TRBJ2-7
v_call: TRBV5-4
cdr3_aa: CASSDRLAGKYEQYF

j_call: TRBJ2-1
v_call: TRBV28
cdr3_aa: CASSKTSGPYNEQFF

j_call: TRBJ2-7
v_call: TRBV28
cdr3_aa: CASSLGTSGTYEQYF

j_call: TRBJ2-7
v_call: TRBV4-3
cdr3_aa: CASSQDRAGPSYEQYF

j_call: TRBJ2-1
v_call: TRBV5-1
cdr3_aa: CASSPDRNEQFF

j_call: TRBJ1-2
v_call: TRBV29-1
cdr3_aa: CSAEEPYYGYTF

j_call: TRBJ2-2
v_call: TRBV10-3
cdr3_aa: CAINLNTGELFF

j_call: TRBJ2-7
v_call: TRBV5-1
cdr3_aa: CASSRDTTYEQYF

j_call: TRBJ2-3
v_call: TRBV4-1
cdr3_aa: CASSQDPGRADTQYF

j_call: TRBJ2-7
v_call: TRBV28
cdr3_aa: CASSLRGRGYEQYF

j_call: TRBJ2-7
v_call: TRBV7-6
cdr3_aa: CASSSTPGNYEQYF

j_call: TRBJ2-3
v_call: TRBV7-6
cdr3_aa: CASTVAGPTDTQYF

j_call: TRBJ2-1
v_call: TRBV19
cdr3_aa: CASSISVGGSYNEQFF

j_call: TRBJ2-7
v_call: TRBV11-2
cdr3_aa: CASSFSYEQYF

j_call: TRBJ2-7
v_call: TRBV15
cdr3_aa: CATSRPGTGTYEQYF

j_call: TRBJ1-1
v_call: TRBV28
cdr3_aa: CASSLISVAGGREAFF

j_call: TRBJ2-3
v_call: TRBV5-6
cdr3_aa: CASSSPELREYTDTQYF

j_call: TRBJ2-3
v_call: TRBV11-3
cdr3_aa: CASSRLAGEGYTQYF

j_call: TRBJ2-5
v_call: TRBV5-6
cdr3_aa: CASSPWRGAETQYF

j_call: TRBJ2-7
v_call: TRBV15
cdr3_aa: CATSRDPGNYEQYF

j_call: TRBJ2-2
v_call: TRBV4-3
cdr3_aa: CASSPLKNTGELFF

j_call: TRBJ1-5
v_call: TRBV6-1
cdr3_aa: CASSEFSGGGNQPQHF